What follows is one T cell receptor (beta chain) and its context. Its antigen specificity is not known. No base quality values were provided; no much bigger clone lies one nucleotide off. These data come from a study of cytomegalovirus exposure and HLA in healthy donors (dated by TCRdb to about 2017). In terms of the full investigation: According to an earlier analysis of 550 to 700 of the donors, about 180 million T cells yielded 90 million to 140 million unique TCR beta sequences and about 300 Gb of sequence data. An early release covering more than 500 HLA-typed donors comprised about 300 gigabases of sequencing data and approximately 80 million unique TCR sequences. Of the 300 to 450 genotyped donors, about 84% fell in the genetic ancestry cluster associated with self-reported Caucasian donors. The study aimed to test whether signatures of past pathogen exposure could be identified by cataloging public T cell receptors. The T cell repertoires of some 700 subjects were profiled by immunosequencing and related to cytomegalovirus serostatus. Along with the roughly 670-subject first cohort, a separate validation cohort of over a hundred different subjects was used. The study combined high-throughput TCR immunosequencing, statistical association of individual TCRs with disease status, and machine learning to predict cytomegalovirus infection status. A later analysis re-analyzed previously published TCR beta repertoires from 666 donors and added high-resolution HLA genotyping to study TCR occurrence patterns. Rather than drawing on any new phenotypic data, the later analysis identified candidate immune exposures from TCR beta sequences and the way those sequences occurred across donors. To decide whether each TCR beta V gene segment behaved as functional or pseudogenic, an earlier analysis of some 600 of the donors relied on high-throughput TCR beta sequencing. Alongside the repertoire data, information on donor age, sex, ethnicity and CMV serostatus was compiled. A later genetic analysis used genome-wide SNP genotypes for about 60% of the 666 donors, treating that subset as a discovery cohort. Every discovery cohort repertoire had been produced on one sequencing platform. Class I and class II HLA loci were covered by the typing at four-digit resolution. The number of typed donors differed by locus: 629-630 for A, B, C, DRB1 and DQB1; 522 for DQA1; approximately 600 for DPA1; and approximately 450 for DPB1. A few DR-DQ haplotypes were treated as single units for association and clustering because of strong linkage in the cohort. Among about 390 genotyped donors of the cohort, an average of about 240,000 unique TCR beta nucleotide sequences were sequenced per donor, around a sixth of them non-productive.

In total, fewer than 750 healthy bone marrow donors made up the cohort. At the time of sampling, all cohort members were nominally healthy, though unrecorded immune exposures were likely present. The donor was CMV seropositive and was included in the group of around 300 seropositive cohort members. A peripheral blood sample was collected from each donor, and TCR beta sequencing was performed on peripheral blood mononuclear cells. Genomic DNA was extracted from the blood cell samples with the Qiagen DNeasy Blood Extraction Kit. The study at large found these results: In an earlier analysis of approximately 590 of the donors, most TCR beta V segments appeared in productive rearrangements about 87% or about 30% of the time, broadly matching IMGT annotations. HLA typing was unavailable for some donors at each locus, so association tests used only the typed subset. While some public TCRs were present in many individuals, most TCR sequences turned up only very rarely across donors. Cytomegalovirus status was reported to be diagnosed by the classifier with high specificity and sensitivity in both the original and validation cohorts. A cluster of highly shared sequence variants was judged likely to represent a technical artifact of the sequencing pipeline. In a later analysis, 15,000 to 20,000 TCR beta sequences were associated with specific HLA alleles at a false discovery rate of 0.05. A later analysis reported that several top co-occurrence clusters appeared linked to parvovirus B19, influenza, CMV and Epstein-Barr virus. In vitro tests confirmed that a few of the cytomegalovirus-associated TCR beta chains recognize cytomegalovirus antigens. Compared with the approximately 710-donor mean, donors in an Asian-associated ancestry cluster had fewer N-insertions in productive TCRs, according to a later genetic analysis. The study gave a list of 150 to 200 TCR beta chains associated with cytomegalovirus. Roughly uniform sequencing depth across donors was assumed in presence/absence analyses, although this assumption may not hold. In a later analysis, TCR association rates were found to vary across HLA loci, with the most associated TCRs seen for DRB1 alleles and the fewest for HLA-C alleles. Most CMV-associated TCR beta chains appeared to be HLA-restricted in a later analysis, and the HLA associations seemed to be driven largely by CMV exposure. Because counts were too low, 15 to 20 rarely observed V segments, including chromosome 9 orphons, were excluded from the earlier analysis of about 500 of the donors. Correlated functional status among segregating V segments might reflect linkage disequilibrium, but an unknown experimental factor could not be ruled out. A later genetic analysis associated a missense DCLRE1C variant with V-gene and J-gene trimming of TCR beta chains, and an independent cohort replicated the association. CMV serostatus was the only immune exposure information available for the cohort. It was suggested by the authors that the approach could potentially be generalized to other disease states and immunological phenotypes. The 87-base-pair reads could not distinguish some IMGT-functional V segments, including TRBV6-2 and TRBV6-3, so those segments were excluded. In a later analysis, HLA-associated TCR beta chains were found to be more clonally expanded and to have lower generation probabilities than equally common non-associated chains. A further reported finding was that TCR beta sequences accurately predicted the HLA-A and HLA-B alleles for most subjects in the first cohort. Assigning TCR associations to individual alleles was difficult when HLA alleles, especially DR and DQ, strongly co-occurred. In this cohort, only TCR beta chains were sequenced, and detectable features were limited by the absence of alpha or paired-chain data.

The method behind the library was the immunoSEQ multiplex PCR assay. The multiplex PCR relied on a mix of 60 forward primers for TCR Vbeta segments and 13 reverse primers for TCR Jbeta segments. Amplification of the CDR3 region of rearranged TCR beta genes was performed with a multiplex PCR assay on genomic DNA. On the Illumina HiSeq System, the amplified TCR beta libraries were sequenced as 87-base-pair reads. The authors' pipeline ran thus. Across the 670 or so repertoires, a later analysis counted roughly 84 million unique TCR beta chains, 9 million to 14 million of which were shared by at least two donors. Raw reads were error-corrected and collapsed into unique sequences with a nearest-neighbor algorithm that merged closely related sequences to remove PCR and sequencing errors. To assign V, D and J gene segments, CDR3 sequences were aligned to IMGT reference sequences. Each retained sequence needed at least a six-nucleotide match to both a V gene segment and a J gene segment. Rearrangements were called productive when the CDR3 lacked stop codons and stayed in frame with V and J; all others were non-productive. Following IMGT convention, CDR3 was defined as the stretch from the second conserved V-encoded cysteine to the conserved J-encoded phenylalanine. The earlier analysis of more than 450 of the donors excluded sequences that lacked an unambiguous match to a single V gene segment. In an earlier analysis of some 590 of the donors, a V segment was called functional when productive rearrangements were above 56.7%, and segregating when the standard deviation between donors exceeded 5%. A statistical classification framework was built for diagnosing cytomegalovirus status from the catalog of TCR beta chain sequences. A later analysis assigned V and J genes by comparing TCR nucleotide sequences with IMGT/GENE-DB human TR gene sequences. In a later analysis, CDR3 sequences and most-parsimonious VDJ recombination scenarios were assigned using the TCRdist pipeline. In a later analysis, each TCR beta chain was defined by its CDR3 amino acid sequence together with its V-gene family, and reads lacking a unique V-gene family were excluded. A later analysis removed roughly 590 highly shared, low-generation-probability nucleotide sequences to deal with suspected cross-contamination and a sequencing artifact. In a later analysis, a clonal expansion index was calculated for each public chain from normalized within-repertoire ranks of inferred template counts. In a later analysis, generation probabilities were computed with a VDJ recombination model fitted to out-of-frame rearrangements, and the resulting probabilities were checked against IGoR. In a later analysis, hypergeometric tests were used to score TCR-TCR, TCR-HLA and TCR-CMV co-occurrence, with a repertoire-size bias correction applied to TCR pairs. In a later analysis, false discovery rates were estimated by permuting HLA or CMV assignments 20 times. In a later analysis, co-occurring TCRs were grouped using DBSCAN, and TCRdist sequence similarity was added for clustering within HLA-allele-positive subsets. Repertoires with fewer than 30,000 or more than 120,000 public chains were left out of co-occurrence clustering, as were a handful of repertoires with anomalous nucleotide sharing. Held by TCRdb, this immuneACCESS table contains in-frame sequences only and omits some clones. Under half of the omission traces to an unresolved V gene where checked; the cause of the rest is unknown. V and J calls and clone size are given by that table; D and trimming were obtained from the DNA. The sample contains approximately 150,000 clones, around four fifths of them found a single time. 4.8% of the sample is held by the ten biggest clonotypes.

CDR1 MNHNS and CDR2 SASEGT were looked up in the germline V gene. The CDR3 starts with the cysteine, ends with the phenylalanine, and has 15 residues. The retained sequence is limited to the CDR3, 45 bases, with the frame set at the first base. From V the trimming removes 2 bases and from J it removes 7 bases, while the gene matches leave 8 bases of the junction unaccounted for. In this chain, TRBV6-1 is recombined with TRBJ1-5, with 7 bases matching TRBD1. The clonotype comes from a girl aged 5-17 years in good health and CMV-seropositive. The sequencing input was PBMCs. This receptor carries the CDR3 CASSEWRTGGQPQHF. The DNA sequence is TGTGCCAGCAGTGAATGGAGGACAGGAGGCCAGCCCCAGCATTTT.